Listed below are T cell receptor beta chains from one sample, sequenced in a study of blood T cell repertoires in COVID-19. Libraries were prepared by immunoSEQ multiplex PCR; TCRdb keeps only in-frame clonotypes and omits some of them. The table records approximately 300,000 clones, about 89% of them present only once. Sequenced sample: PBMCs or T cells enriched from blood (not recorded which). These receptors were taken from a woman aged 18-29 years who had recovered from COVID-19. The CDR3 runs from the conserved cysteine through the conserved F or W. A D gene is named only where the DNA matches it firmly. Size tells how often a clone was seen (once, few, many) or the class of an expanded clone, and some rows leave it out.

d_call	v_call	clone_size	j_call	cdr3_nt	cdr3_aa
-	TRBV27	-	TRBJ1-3	TGTGCCAGCAGCCGTACCGGGACATTACGGGGAAACACCATATATTTT	CASSRTGTLRGNTIYF
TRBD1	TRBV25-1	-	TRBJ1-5	TGTGCCAGCTCTACAGGGGGCGTCTACAATCAGCCCCAGCATTTT	CASSTGGVYNQPQHF
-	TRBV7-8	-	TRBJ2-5	TGTGCCAGCAGCCCCCGTGTGAGGGAAGAGACCCAGTACTTC	CASSPRVREETQYF
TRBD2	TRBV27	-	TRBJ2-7	TGTGCCAGCAGTTTATCTGTGCTAGCGGGAGTAAATGGCGAGCAGTACTTC	CASSLSVLAGVNGEQYF
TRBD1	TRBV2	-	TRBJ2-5	TGTGCCAGCAGTCCCCGGCCGGGACAGCTTGCTTACCAAGAGACCCAGTACTTC	CASSPRPGQLAYQETQYF
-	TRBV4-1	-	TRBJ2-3	TGCGCCAGCAGCCAAGACAGAGCGGTCACAGATACGCAGTATTTT	CASSQDRAVTDTQYF
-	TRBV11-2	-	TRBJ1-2	TGTGCCAGCAGCTATACAGGGTTAAACGGCTACACCTTC	CASSYTGLNGYTF
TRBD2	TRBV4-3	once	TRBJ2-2	TGCGCCAGCAGCCAAGTTAGTAGGGCTAGCGGGGAAATACCAAACACCGGGGAGCTGTTTTTT	CASSQVSRASGEIPNTGELFF
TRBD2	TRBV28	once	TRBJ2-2	TGTGCCAGCAGTCCGTCAGCGGGAGGCCGGACCGGGGAGCTGTTTTTT	CASSPSAGGRTGELFF
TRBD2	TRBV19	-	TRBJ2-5	TGTGCCAGTAGTTCCGGACTAGCGGGGGGGCGAGAGACCCAGTACTTC	CASSSGLAGGRETQYF
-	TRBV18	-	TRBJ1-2	TGTGCCAGCTCTCTCATACAGGGTCGCGACTATGGCTACACCTTC	CASSLIQGRDYGYTF
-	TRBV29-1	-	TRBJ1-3	TGCAGCGGGAGGTTATCTGCTGACTCTGGAAACACCATATATTTT	CSGRLSADSGNTIYF
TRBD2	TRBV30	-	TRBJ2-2	TGTGCCTGGAGGACTAGCGGGGGGGCCACCGGGGAGCTGTTTTTT	CAWRTSGGATGELFF
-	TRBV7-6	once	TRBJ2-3	TGTGCCAGCAGCTTAGCGGCAGGGGGCACAGATACGCAGTATTTT	CASSLAAGGTDTQYF
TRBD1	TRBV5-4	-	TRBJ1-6	TGTGCCAGCAGCAATACAGGGGAGAGGGCTAATTCACCCCTCCACTTT	CASSNTGERANSPLHF
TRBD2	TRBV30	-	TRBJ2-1	TGTGCCTGGACTCTCTCTTGGACTAGCGGGGGGGGCAATGAGCAGTTCTTC	CAWTLSWTSGGGNEQFF
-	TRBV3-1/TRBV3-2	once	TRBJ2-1	TGTGCCAGCAGCCAACCGGTGTACAATGAGCAGTTCTTC	CASSQPVYNEQFF
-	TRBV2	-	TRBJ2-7	TGTGCCAGCAGCGCCCTGGGTTGGGGCCCCGAGCAGTACTTC	CASSALGWGPEQYF
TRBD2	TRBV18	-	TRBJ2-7	TGTGCCAGCTCACCACTAGGAATAAGCGGGGGGTCATACTACGAGCAGTACTTC	CASSPLGISGGSYYEQYF
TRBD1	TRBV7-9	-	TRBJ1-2	TGTGCCAGCAGCTTGACAGGGGTAATCTATGGCTACACCTTC	CASSLTGVIYGYTF
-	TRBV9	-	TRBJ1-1	TGTGCCAGCAGCGTAGACTCCGGAGTTGAAGCTTTCTTT	CASSVDSGVEAFF
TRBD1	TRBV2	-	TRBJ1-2	TGTGCCAGCAGCGCCGACAGGGGGATTGGATATGGCTACACCTTC	CASSADRGIGYGYTF
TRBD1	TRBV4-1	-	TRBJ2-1	TGCGCCAGCAGCCAAGAAGGGGGGACAGGGACGATTTGGAATGAGCAGTTCTTC	CASSQEGGTGTIWNEQFF
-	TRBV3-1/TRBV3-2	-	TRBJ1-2	TGTGCCAGCAGCCCTTCGGCGAGCGGGGCCTATGGCTACACCTTC	CASSPSASGAYGYTF
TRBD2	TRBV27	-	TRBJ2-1	TGTGCCAGCAGTTTCAACGGCGGGAGTATCTACAATGAGCAGTTCTTC	CASSFNGGSIYNEQFF
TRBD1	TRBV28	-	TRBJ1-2	TGTGCCAGCAGCCCGGACAGGGGGTTCAACTATGGCTACACCTTC	CASSPDRGFNYGYTF
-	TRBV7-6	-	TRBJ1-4	TGTGCCAGCAGCCAGGAGGGTGAAAAACTGTTTTTT	CASSQEGEKLFF
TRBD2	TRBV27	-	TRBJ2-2	TGTGCCAGCAGCGACAGCTGGGTAGCGGGAAACACCGGGGAGCTGTTTTTT	CASSDSWVAGNTGELFF
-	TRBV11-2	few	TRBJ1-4	TGTGCCAGCAGCCTGAGGCGGGACGTAAAACTGTTTTTT	CASSLRRDVKLFF
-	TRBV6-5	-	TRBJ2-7	TGTGCCAGCAGATTCACAGGAACCTACGAGCAGTACTTC	CASRFTGTYEQYF
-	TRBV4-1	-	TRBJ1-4	TGCGCCAGCAGCCAAGAGGAGACAACTAATGAAAAACTGTTTTTT	CASSQEETTNEKLFF